This T cell receptor (beta chain) comes out of a study of technical replicates of blood from several donors. Measured with immunoSEQ multiplex PCR; TCRdb has only the in-frame clones, and not every one. Here the sample spans some 62,000 clones, approximately 87% being singletons. This receptor was identified in a human donor in good health. Some clones in this sample may be carry-over from other donors' samples. Sequenced material: PBMCs.

The CDR3, as DNA: TGTGCCAGCAGCGAACTAGACGGCACAGATACGCAGTATTTT. Residues: CASSELDGTDTQYF. The gene calls are TRBV2 and TRBJ2-3; perhaps TRBD2 as D (5 bases). CDR3 size: 14 residues. V shed 6 bases and J shed 1 base, with 11 bases lying between them. The germline V gene has CDR1 SNHLY and CDR2 FYNNEI.